Each of the 8 T cell receptor beta chains below was sequenced from the same sample in a study of T cell repertoires in cytomegalovirus infection. One entry per CDR3 protein, called by TCRdb with MiXCR from the reads. The data show some 250,000 distinct CDR3 sequences, around 9% seen once. Sequencing was performed on PBMCs. Receptors were obtained from a human donor in good health (CMV status not recorded). Some clones in this sample may be carry-over from other donors' samples.

This clonotype was detected many times. The chain employs TRBV6-1 and TRBJ1-5, with D uncertain. CDR1 is MNHNS, CDR2 SASEGT, per germline. The CDR3 length is 13 residues. Trimming shortened V by 2 bases and J by 7 bases, and 9 bases separated the two germline ends. The CDR3 region has the DNA TGTGCCAGCAGTGAACAACGGCTCCAGCCCCAGCATTTT. Translated: CASSEQRLQPQHF.

This clonotype was detected once. The chain is built from TRBV11-2 and TRBJ1-4; D gene ambiguous. The V gene's germline CDR1 is SGHAT and CDR2 FQNNGV. The CDR3 has 17 amino acids. Trimming stripped 5 bases from V and 3 bases from J, with 19 bases between. The CDR3 DNA reads as TGTGCCAGCAGCATCTACGGAGGGCCGGGTTCTAATGAAAAACTGTTTTTT. It codes for CASSIYGGPGSNEKLFF. The full variable domain, completed using reference TRBV11-2 and TRBJ1-4, is EAGVAQSPRYKIIEKRQSVAFWCNPISGHATLYWYQQILGQGPKLLIQFQNNGVVDDSQLPKDRFSAERLKGVDSTLKIQPAKLEDSAVYLCASSIYGGPGSNEKLFFGSGTQLSVL.

The table lists this clonotype with many counts. The genes are TRBV6-2 or TRBV6-3 and TRBJ2-7; TRBD1 aligns across 9 bases. This CDR3 has 14 amino acids. In germline, CDR1 is MNHEY, CDR2 SVGEGT. The V segment lost 6 bases and the J segment 2 bases; nucleotides outside the gene matches: 5. In nucleotides, the CDR3 is TGTGCCAGCAGCCGGACAGGGGAGACCTACGAGCAGTACTTC. It encodes CASSRTGETYEQYF.

The chain carries TRBV2 and TRBJ2-7; D gene uncertain. This CDR3 has 13 residues. The V gene's germline CDR1 is SNHLY and CDR2 FYNNEI. The ends were cut back, 3 bases at V and 3 bases at J, with 9 bases in the middle. As DNA, the CDR3 is TGTGCCAGCAGTGACCCCGACTTCTACGAGCAGTACTTC. Protein: CASSDPDFYEQYF.

This clonotype has at least ten counts. The chain has TRBV6-2 or TRBV6-3 and TRBJ2-3; TRBD1 is a possible D gene (5 bases). This CDR3 has 15 amino acids. The V and J ends lost 6 bases and 5 bases respectively, with 18 bases between them. Looked up from germline, CDR1 is MNHEY and CDR2 is SVGEGT. The CDR3 protein is CASSPRAGLIDTQYF. CDR3 DNA: TGTGCCAGCAGCCCCCGTGCAGGGTTGATAGATACGCAGTATTTT.

This clonotype was detected a few times. DNA for the CDR3: TGTGCCAGCACCCAGGGGGGTTCCTACGAGCAGTACTTC. Amino acid sequence: CASTQGGSYEQYF. The genes are TRBV12-3 or TRBV12-4 and TRBJ2-7, with D perhaps matching TRBD1 (7 bases). The CDR3 consists of 13 residues. V was clipped by 7 bases and J by 1 base, with 11 bases between them.

This clonotype was recorded at least ten times. The rearrangement uses TRBV12-3 or TRBV12-4 and TRBJ2-5; tentative D call: TRBD1 (5 bases). Trimming cost V 5 bases and J 5 bases, with 18 bases left between them. CDR3 length: 15 amino acids. The CDR3 nucleotides read TGTGCCAGCAGTCCCGACTTGGGGCGCACGGAGACCCAGTACTTC. It codes for CASSPDLGRTETQYF.

CDR3 in amino acids: CASSLSPGLITEAFF. CDR3 nucleotides: TGTGCCAGCAGTTTATCCCCAGGGTTGATCACTGAAGCTTTCTTT. The chain is built from TRBV28 and TRBJ1-1; TRBD1 is a possible D gene (5 bases). Germline CDR1 and CDR2: MDHEN and SYDVKM. This CDR3 comprises 15 residues. Trimming took off 1 base at V and 4 bases at J, with 13 bases between the two ends.